A single sample gave rise to the 10 T cell receptor beta chains below, sequenced in a study of T-cell reconstitution after alpha-beta-depleted transplantation in children. Unique molecular identifiers were incorporated during preparation of the TCRbeta library. TCRdb reprocessed the PCR reads via MiXCR and lists one record per CDR3 protein. The sample lists about 540,000 distinct CDR3 sequences, roughly 27% seen once, with about a third in the top ten. This specimen was PBMCs, taken before TCRalphabeta/CD19-depleted stem cell transplant. The receptors here all came from a boy in the first two years of life with Wiskott-Aldrich syndrome, due to receive a stem cell transplant.

The genes are TRBV7-2 and TRBJ1-4; D not resolved. V was trimmed by 5 bases and J by 7 bases, leaving 11 bases between them. This CDR3 is built from 13 residues. Germline V lookup: CDR1 SGHTA, CDR2 FQGNSA. The CDR3 region has the DNA TGTGCCAGCAGCCCCTGGGTGGGTGAAAAACTGTTTTTT. Translating it yields CASSPWVGEKLFF.

Written as DNA, the CDR3 is TGCGCCAGCAGCCCGGCGACGGGCCTAGGGGGGCCTTACAATGAGCAGTTCTTC. Amino acids: CASSPATGLGGPYNEQFF. The chain couples TRBV10-2 to TRBJ2-1; possibly TRBD1 or TRBD2 for D (6 bases each). CDR1 WSHSY and CDR2 SAAADI come from the germline V gene. The CDR3 is made up of 18 amino acids. The germline V and J ends were trimmed by 6 bases and 4 bases, with 25 bases remaining between them.

The rearrangement links TRBV6-5 to TRBJ1-5; no reliable D call. There are 15 residues in the CDR3. The ends were cut back, 7 bases at V and 1 base at J, with 14 bases in the middle. Germline CDR1 reads MNHEY; CDR2 reads SVGAGI. CDR3 sequence reads: CASTTKMGSNQPQHF. The CDR3 coding sequence is TGTGCCAGCACCACAAAAATGGGCAGCAATCAGCCCCAGCATTTT.

A few counts support this clonotype. The rearrangement joins TRBV12-3 or TRBV12-4 to TRBJ2-7; no clear D gene. V lost 2 bases to trimming and J lost 0 bases, with 11 bases between them. The CDR3 is made up of 15 amino acids. The CDR3 nucleotides are TGTGCCAGCAGTTTATCGGCCACCTTCTCCTACGAGCAGTACTTC. Its protein is CASSLSATFSYEQYF.

The chain combines TRBV6-1 with TRBJ1-5; tentative D call: TRBD1 (5 bases). CDR3 size: 14 residues. Germline CDR1 MNHNS, CDR2 SASEGT. The V and J ends lost 9 bases and 2 bases respectively, with 14 bases between them. The CDR3 coding sequence is TGTGCCAGTTCTACCAGGGATGGCAATCAGCCCCAGCATTTT. It specifies CASSTRDGNQPQHF.

The chain links TRBV28 to TRBJ2-4; D remains ambiguous. The V gene's germline CDR1 is MDHEN and CDR2 SYDVKM. V lost 5 bases and J lost 3, with 17 bases in between. This CDR3 spans 16 amino acids. In DNA form, the CDR3 reads TGTGCCAGCAGTGATTCTGGGCCCTTCGGCAAAAACATTCAGTACTTC. It translates to CASSDSGPFGKNIQYF.

This clonotype has only a few counts. The genes are TRBV5-1 and TRBJ2-2; no firm D call. The CDR3 loop spans 16 amino acids. CDR1 and CDR2 from the germline V gene are SGHRS and YFSETQ. The ends were cut back, 1 base at V and 2 bases at J, with 12 bases in the middle. The CDR3 protein is CASSLRPDFNTGELFF. The CDR3 DNA reads as TGCGCCAGCAGCTTGCGGCCAGATTTTAACACCGGGGAGCTGTTTTTT.

This sequence joins TRBV20-1 and TRBJ2-5; tentatively, D is TRBD1 (5 bases). This CDR3 has 13 residues. CDR1 DFQATT and CDR2 SNEGSKA come from the germline V gene (reference sequence). V gave up 4 bases and J gave up 2 bases, with 11 bases separating them. The CDR3, as DNA: TGCAGTGCTACCTCCGGACAACAAGAGACCCAGTACTTC. It codes for CSATSGQQETQYF.

This clonotype was seen a handful of times. The chain joins TRBV15 to TRBJ2-2; TRBD1 might be the D (5 bases). The CDR3 length is 15 residues. Looked up from germline, CDR1 is LNHNV and CDR2 is YYDKDF (reference sequence). Trimming left V 5 bases short and J 0 bases short, with 10 bases between. The CDR3 sequence: CATSQGVANTGELFF. The CDR3 DNA follows: TGTGCCACCAGCCAAGGGGTCGCGAACACCGGGGAGCTGTTTTTT.

The chain couples TRBV10-1 to TRBJ2-1; D may be TRBD1 or TRBD2 (6 bases each). Germline CDR1 and CDR2: WNHNN and SYGVQD (reference sequence). The CDR3 is 13 residues long. V dropped 10 bases and J dropped 8 bases, with 18 bases sitting between them. In DNA form, the CDR3 reads TGCGCCACCGGATCCGGGGGCCTCGATGAGCAGTTCTTC. Protein sequence: CATGSGGLDEQFF.